This TCR beta chain was identified in a study of blood T cell repertoires in COVID-19. About the research overall: COVID-19 samples, acute and convalescent, were from the United States, Italy and Spain. The cDNA or gDNA used as material had been derived from T cells, B-cell-depleted T cells, or PBMCs.

Authors' methods: Amplified reference gene primers provided the basis for estimating nucleated cell counts. Profiling relied on immunoSEQ multiplex PCR, and the TCRdb table lists in-frame clones only, not all of them. V and J calls and clone size come straight from that table; D and trimming were deduced from the DNA. The sample comprises about 270,000 clones, roughly 86% of which are singletons, and just under 9% rests with the top ten. CDR1 and CDR2 (germline): MNHEY, SMNVEV (reference sequence). The CDR3 is made up of 13 amino acids. V lost 5 bases and J lost 10, with 17 bases in between. Sequencing was carried out using peripheral blood. This chain connects TRBV27 to TRBJ1-2, with D maybe TRBD1 (5 bases). The TCR sequence derives from a man in his forties with active or convalescent COVID-19. Written as DNA, the CDR3 is TGTGCCAGCAGTCCGAGCGGAGGGGTAGTCTACACCTTC. Protein: CASSPSGGVVYTF.